This is a list of T cell receptor beta chains from one sample in a study of OX40 agonist ivuxolimab in advanced cancers. Produced via immunoSEQ multiplex PCR; TCRdb's table is partial and in-frame only. The data contain tens of thousands of clones, 84% of them singletons. The material was CD4+ or CD8+ T cells sorted from blood, obtained in a trial of the OX40 agonist ivuxolimab. The source is an adult with an advanced solid tumor such as melanoma, head and neck, liver or kidney cancer. Each CDR3 is given with its conserved first and last residue. D genes are given only for firm matches. The size entry is marked missing in some rows and otherwise reads once, few, many or a size class.

D: TRBD1; length: 14; J: TRBJ1-1; size: .; V: TRBV7-3; CDR3: CASSLTSGGTEAFF; DNA: TGTGCCAGCAGCTTAACCTCAGGGGGAACTGAAGCTTTCTTT
D: .; length: 12; J: TRBJ2-3; size: .; V: TRBV5-1; CDR3: CASSLRADTQYF; DNA: TGCGCCAGCAGCTTGAGGGCGGATACGCAGTATTTT
D: TRBD1; length: 16; J: TRBJ1-3; size: few; V: TRBV4-1; CDR3: CASSQDGTGSGNTIYF; DNA: TGCGCCAGCAGCCAAGACGGGACAGGGTCTGGAAACACCATATATTTT
D: TRBD1; length: 16; J: TRBJ2-7; size: .; V: TRBV5-6; CDR3: CASSPAWTGSTYEQYF; DNA: TGTGCCAGCAGCCCGGCTTGGACAGGGAGCACGTACGAGCAGTACTTC
D: .; length: 13; J: TRBJ1-1; size: .; V: TRBV19; CDR3: CASSIRGTYEAFF; DNA: TGTGCCAGTAGTATCAGGGGTACCTATGAAGCTTTCTTT
D: TRBD2; length: 17; J: TRBJ2-1; size: .; V: TRBV5-1; CDR3: CASSTRLAGGPYNEQFF; DNA: TGCGCCAGCAGCACGAGGCTAGCGGGAGGGCCTTACAATGAGCAGTTCTTC
D: .; length: 16; J: TRBJ2-1; size: .; V: TRBV5-6; CDR3: CASSLDQGGTYNEQFF; DNA: TGTGCCAGCAGCTTGGATCAGGGGGGTACTTACAATGAGCAGTTCTTC
D: .; length: 14; J: TRBJ1-5; size: .; V: TRBV7-8; CDR3: CASSGRTANQPQHF; DNA: TGTGCCAGCAGCGGACGGACAGCAAATCAGCCCCAGCATTTT
D: .; length: 14; J: TRBJ1-3; size: .; V: TRBV7-9; CDR3: CASSLAGFGNTIYF; DNA: TGTGCCAGCAGCTTAGCGGGATTCGGAAACACCATATATTTT
D: TRBD2; length: 17; J: TRBJ2-1; size: .; V: TRBV15; CDR3: CATSRTLAGGPGNEQFF; DNA: TGTGCCACCAGCAGGACTTTAGCGGGAGGGCCCGGCAATGAGCAGTTCTTC
D: TRBD2; length: 15; J: TRBJ2-1; size: .; V: TRBV9; CDR3: CASSVGTGGPHEQFF; DNA: TGTGCCAGCAGCGTAGGGACGGGAGGGCCCCATGAGCAGTTCTTC
D: .; length: 15; J: TRBJ1-6; size: medium-sized; V: TRBV7-2; CDR3: CASSLVRDPYSPLHF; DNA: TGTGCCAGCAGCTTAGTTCGGGACCCGTATTCACCCCTCCACTTT
D: .; length: 17; J: TRBJ2-2; size: .; V: TRBV15; CDR3: CATSRDQWGASTGELFF; DNA: TGTGCCACCAGCAGAGATCAGTGGGGGGCGAGCACCGGGGAGCTGTTTTTT
D: TRBD1; length: 15; J: TRBJ1-3; size: .; V: TRBV5-4; CDR3: CASSIDRGPGNTIYF; DNA: TGTGCCAGCAGCATAGACAGGGGGCCTGGAAACACCATATATTTT
D: TRBD2; length: 14; J: TRBJ2-7; size: few; V: TRBV2; CDR3: CASRRDYQIYEQYF; DNA: TGTGCCAGCAGGCGGGACTACCAGATTTACGAGCAGTACTTC
D: TRBD1; length: 14; J: TRBJ1-5; size: few; V: TRBV7-8; CDR3: CASSLGQGASPQHF; DNA: TGTGCCAGCAGCTTGGGACAGGGGGCGTCGCCCCAGCATTTT
D: TRBD2; length: 13; J: TRBJ2-7; size: .; V: TRBV7-2; CDR3: CASSFGGSGEQYF; DNA: TGTGCCAGCAGCTTTGGCGGGAGCGGTGAGCAGTACTTC
D: .; length: 16; J: TRBJ2-5; size: .; V: TRBV5-4; CDR3: CASSKPPGRKQETQYF; DNA: TGTGCCAGCAGCAAACCTCCGGGACGCAAACAAGAGACCCAGTACTTC
D: .; length: 11; J: TRBJ2-5; size: .; V: TRBV7-2; CDR3: CASSFQETQYF; DNA: TGTGCCAGCAGCTTCCAAGAGACCCAGTACTTC
D: TRBD2; length: 16; J: TRBJ2-5; size: .; V: TRBV14; CDR3: CASSQAGAGVRETQYF; DNA: TGTGCCAGCAGCCAAGCGGGAGCGGGGGTGCGAGAGACCCAGTACTTC
D: TRBD1; length: 15; J: TRBJ1-1; size: .; V: TRBV5-1; CDR3: CASTPRGGTNTEAFF; DNA: TGCGCCAGCACCCCCAGAGGGGGCACGAACACTGAAGCTTTCTTT
D: .; length: 14; J: TRBJ2-5; size: .; V: TRBV7-6; CDR3: CASSRDSVGETQYF; DNA: TGTGCCAGCAGCCGGGACTCGGTGGGAGAGACCCAGTACTTC
D: .; length: 15; J: TRBJ2-7; size: few; V: TRBV5-1; CDR3: CASSLGTEISYEQYF; DNA: TGCGCCAGCAGCCTAGGGACTGAGATCTCCTACGAGCAGTACTTC
D: .; length: 15; J: TRBJ2-7; size: .; V: TRBV6-5; CDR3: CASSYGAGRTYEQYF; DNA: TGTGCCAGCAGTTACGGGGCGGGACGAACCTACGAGCAGTACTTC
D: .; length: 14; J: TRBJ1-2; size: .; V: TRBV2; CDR3: CASSEAVSRAGYTF; DNA: TGTGCCAGCAGTGAAGCAGTAAGCCGAGCTGGCTACACCTTC
D: TRBD1; length: 15; J: TRBJ2-3; size: .; V: TRBV2; CDR3: CASSGDRVWTDTQYF; DNA: TGTGCCAGCAGTGGGGACAGGGTTTGGACAGATACGCAGTATTTT
D: .; length: 14; J: TRBJ2-7; size: .; V: TRBV13; CDR3: CASSLEGVRYEQYF; DNA: TGTGCCAGCAGCTTAGAGGGAGTCAGGTACGAGCAGTACTTC
D: TRBD1; length: 15; J: TRBJ1-2; size: medium-sized; V: TRBV7-2; CDR3: CASSPGSGGADGYTF; DNA: TGTGCCAGCAGCCCAGGGTCAGGGGGCGCGGATGGCTACACCTTC
D: .; length: 12; J: TRBJ2-3; size: few; V: TRBV18; CDR3: CASSPPADTQYF; DNA: TGTGCCAGCTCACCCCCCGCAGATACGCAGTATTTT
D: .; length: 16; J: TRBJ2-7; size: .; V: TRBV27; CDR3: CASSLVRGGGGNEQYF; DNA: TGTGCCAGCAGTTTAGTGAGGGGAGGGGGCGGGAACGAGCAGTACTTC
D: .; length: 15; J: TRBJ2-4; size: .; V: TRBV19; CDR3: CASSSLGSGGNIQYF; DNA: TGTGCCAGTAGCTCCTTGGGCTCTGGGGGAAACATTCAGTACTTC
D: TRBD2; length: 16; J: TRBJ2-2; size: few; V: TRBV6-1; CDR3: CASSEQAAGGTGELFF; DNA: TGTGCCAGCAGTGAACAGGCGGCGGGAGGGACCGGGGAGCTGTTTTTT
D: TRBD2; length: 14; J: TRBJ2-5; size: .; V: TRBV28; CDR3: CASRPGGSSETQYF; DNA: TGTGCCAGCAGGCCGGGCGGGAGCTCAGAGACCCAGTACTTC
D: .; length: 13; J: TRBJ1-1; size: few; V: TRBV27; CDR3: CASSLRRGTEAFF; DNA: TGTGCCAGCAGTCTCAGGAGGGGGACTGAAGCTTTCTTT
D: TRBD2; length: 15; J: TRBJ2-3; size: .; V: TRBV5-8; CDR3: CASRTTLAGTDTQYF; DNA: TGTGCCAGCAGAACCACACTAGCGGGCACAGATACGCAGTATTTT
D: TRBD2; length: 15; J: TRBJ2-7; size: .; V: TRBV7-2; CDR3: CASSPPGTRRDEQYF; DNA: TGTGCCAGCAGCCCACCCGGGACTAGAAGGGACGAGCAGTACTTC
D: .; length: 15; J: TRBJ2-1; size: .; V: TRBV6-6; CDR3: CASSYDKNSYNEQFF; DNA: TGTGCCAGCAGTTACGACAAAAACTCCTACAATGAGCAGTTCTTC
D: .; length: 15; J: TRBJ1-6; size: .; V: TRBV5-6; CDR3: CASNPRTGLNSPLHF; DNA: TGTGCCAGCAACCCCCGTACGGGATTGAATTCACCCCTCCACTTT
D: TRBD1; length: 16; J: TRBJ1-4; size: .; V: TRBV27; CDR3: CASSRDRGVGREKLFF; DNA: TGTGCCAGCAGTCGGGACAGGGGGGTAGGACGGGAAAAACTGTTTTTT
D: TRBD2; length: 16; J: TRBJ2-5; size: .; V: TRBV27; CDR3: CASSFHTTGGGETQYF; DNA: TGTGCCAGCAGTTTCCACACAACGGGGGGTGGGGAGACCCAGTACTTC
D: .; length: 16; J: TRBJ1-4; size: .; V: TRBV18; CDR3: CASSPGGILSNEKLFF; DNA: TGTGCCAGCTCACCGGGGGGGATTCTATCGAATGAAAAACTGTTTTTT
D: .; length: 14; J: TRBJ2-7; size: .; V: TRBV7-2; CDR3: CASSHNHRAGEQYF; DNA: TGTGCCAGCAGCCATAACCACAGGGCGGGGGAGCAGTACTTC
D: .; length: 15; J: TRBJ2-2; size: once; V: TRBV14; CDR3: CASSSRQGNTGELFF; DNA: TGTGCCAGCAGCTCCCGGCAGGGGAACACCGGGGAGCTGTTTTTT
D: .; length: 14; J: TRBJ2-3; size: .; V: TRBV18; CDR3: CASSPFRETDTQYF; DNA: TGTGCCAGCTCACCGTTCAGGGAGACAGATACGCAGTATTTT
D: .; length: 14; J: TRBJ2-7; size: .; V: TRBV6-6; CDR3: CASTAGTHFDEQYF; DNA: TGTGCCAGCACAGCCGGGACACATTTCGACGAGCAGTACTTC
D: .; length: 15; J: TRBJ2-4; size: .; V: TRBV2; CDR3: CASSEAYGRVAIQYF; DNA: TGTGCCAGCAGTGAAGCGTACGGCAGGGTAGCCATTCAGTACTTC
D: TRBD1; length: 14; J: TRBJ1-2; size: .; V: TRBV6-1; CDR3: CASSLTGGDYGYTF; DNA: TGTGCCAGCAGTTTGACAGGGGGAGACTATGGCTACACCTTC
D: .; length: 10; J: TRBJ2-7; size: .; V: TRBV20-1; CDR3: CSAGDSERVF; DNA: TGCAGTGCTGGCGACAGTGAGCGGGTATTC
D: .; length: 15; J: TRBJ1-6; size: .; V: TRBV4-1; CDR3: CASSPYSNGNSPLHF; DNA: TGCGCCAGCAGCCCCTACAGCAACGGAAATTCACCCCTCCACTTT
D: .; length: 15; J: TRBJ2-3; size: .; V: TRBV9; CDR3: CASSVDGVGTDTQYF; DNA: TGTGCCAGCAGCGTAGACGGGGTCGGCACAGATACGCAGTATTTT
D: TRBD1; length: 15; J: TRBJ2-7; size: .; V: TRBV5-1; CDR3: CASSWGTANSYEQYF; DNA: TGCGCCAGCAGCTGGGGGACAGCAAACTCCTACGAGCAGTACTTC
D: .; length: 15; J: TRBJ1-3; size: .; V: TRBV6-5; CDR3: CASSYGGPSGNTIYF; DNA: TGTGCCAGCAGTTACGGGGGGCCCTCTGGAAACACCATATATTTT
D: .; length: 14; J: TRBJ1-5; size: .; V: TRBV7-2; CDR3: CASSATGSNQPQHF; DNA: TGTGCCAGCAGCGCTACAGGGTCGAATCAGCCCCAGCATTTT
D: TRBD1; length: 15; J: TRBJ2-3; size: .; V: TRBV5-1; CDR3: CASSSPGQLTDTQYF; DNA: TGCGCCAGCAGCTCCCCGGGACAGCTCACAGATACGCAGTATTTT
D: .; length: 12; J: TRBJ2-5; size: .; V: TRBV10-3; CDR3: CAISDNQALQYF; DNA: TGTGCCATCAGTGACAACCAAGCACTCCAGTACTTC
D: .; length: 13; J: TRBJ2-7; size: .; V: TRBV7-2; CDR3: CASSSTSGGEQYF; DNA: TGTGCCAGCAGCTCTACGTCCGGTGGCGAGCAGTACTTC
D: TRBD1; length: 15; J: TRBJ1-1; size: few; V: TRBV6-5; CDR3: CASMGQGAGDTEAFF; DNA: TGTGCCAGCATGGGACAGGGGGCCGGGGACACTGAAGCTTTCTTT
D: .; length: 16; J: TRBJ2-3; size: .; V: TRBV27; CDR3: CASGTRFTGGTDTQYF; DNA: TGTGCCAGCGGGACTCGATTTACCGGGGGCACAGATACGCAGTATTTT
D: TRBD2; length: 17; J: TRBJ2-1; size: .; V: TRBV4-2; CDR3: CASSHYSTSGVYNEQFF; DNA: TGTGCCAGCAGCCACTACTCGACTAGCGGCGTTTACAATGAGCAGTTCTTC
D: .; length: 14; J: TRBJ2-5; size: .; V: TRBV25-1; CDR3: CASSEFGGQETQYF; DNA: TGTGCCAGCAGTGAATTTGGTGGCCAAGAGACCCAGTACTTC